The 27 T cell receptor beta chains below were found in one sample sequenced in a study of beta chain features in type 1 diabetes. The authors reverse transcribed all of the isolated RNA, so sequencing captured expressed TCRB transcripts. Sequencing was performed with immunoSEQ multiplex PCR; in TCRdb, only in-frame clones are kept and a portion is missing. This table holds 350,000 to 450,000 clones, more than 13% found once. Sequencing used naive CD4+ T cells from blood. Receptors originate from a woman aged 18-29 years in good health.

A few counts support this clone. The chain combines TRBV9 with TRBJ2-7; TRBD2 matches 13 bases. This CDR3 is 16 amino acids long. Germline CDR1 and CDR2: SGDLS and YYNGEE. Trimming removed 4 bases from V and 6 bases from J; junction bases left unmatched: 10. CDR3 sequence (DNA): TGTGCCAGCAGCAAAACCGGGACTAGCGGGATCTCCGAGCAGTACTTC. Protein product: CASSKTGTSGISEQYF.

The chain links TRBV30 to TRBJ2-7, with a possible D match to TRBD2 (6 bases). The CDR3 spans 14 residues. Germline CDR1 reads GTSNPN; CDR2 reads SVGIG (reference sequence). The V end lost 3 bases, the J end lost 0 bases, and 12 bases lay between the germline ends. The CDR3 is CAWRAGTASYEQYF. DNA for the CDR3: TGTGCCTGGAGGGCCGGGACTGCCTCCTACGAGCAGTACTTC.

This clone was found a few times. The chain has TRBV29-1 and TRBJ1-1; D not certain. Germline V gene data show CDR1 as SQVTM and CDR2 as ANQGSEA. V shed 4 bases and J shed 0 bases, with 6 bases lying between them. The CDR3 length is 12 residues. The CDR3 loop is CSVGPMNTEAFF. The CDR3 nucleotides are TGCAGCGTTGGTCCTATGAACACTGAAGCTTTCTTT.

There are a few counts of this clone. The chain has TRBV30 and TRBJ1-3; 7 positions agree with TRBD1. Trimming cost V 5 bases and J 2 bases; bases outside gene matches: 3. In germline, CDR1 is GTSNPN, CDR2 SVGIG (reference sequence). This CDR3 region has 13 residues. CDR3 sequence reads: CAWDRDPGNTIYF. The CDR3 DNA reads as TGTGCCTGGGACAGGGACCCTGGAAACACCATATATTTT.

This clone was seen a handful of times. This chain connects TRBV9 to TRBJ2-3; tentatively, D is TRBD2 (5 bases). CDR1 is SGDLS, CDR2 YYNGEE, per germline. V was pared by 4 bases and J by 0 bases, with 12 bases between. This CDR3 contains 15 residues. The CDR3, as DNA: TGTGCCAGCAGCCCCCGGCGCGGGAGCACAGATACGCAGTATTTT. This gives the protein CASSPRRGSTDTQYF.

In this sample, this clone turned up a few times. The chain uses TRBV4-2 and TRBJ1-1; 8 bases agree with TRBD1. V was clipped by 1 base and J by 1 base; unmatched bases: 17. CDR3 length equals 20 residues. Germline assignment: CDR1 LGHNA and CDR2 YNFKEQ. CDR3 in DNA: TGTGCCAGCAGCCAAGTCTCAGGGGGCGGGCCAGGGCCGAGGAACACTGAAGCTTTCTTT. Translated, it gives CASSQVSGGGPGPRNTEAFF.

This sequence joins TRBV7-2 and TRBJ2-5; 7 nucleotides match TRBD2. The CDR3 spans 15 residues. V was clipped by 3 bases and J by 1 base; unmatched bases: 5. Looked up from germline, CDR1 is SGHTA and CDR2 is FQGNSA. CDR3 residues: CASSFQRGPQETQYF. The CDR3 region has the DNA TGTGCCAGCAGCTTTCAGCGGGGACCCCAAGAGACCCAGTACTTC.

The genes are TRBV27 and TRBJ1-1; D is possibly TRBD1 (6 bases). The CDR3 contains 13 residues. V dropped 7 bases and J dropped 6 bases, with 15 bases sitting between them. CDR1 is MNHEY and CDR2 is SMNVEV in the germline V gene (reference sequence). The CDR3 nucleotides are TGTGCCAGCACCCTAATCCAGGGGTCTGAAGCTTTCTTT. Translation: CASTLIQGSEAFF.

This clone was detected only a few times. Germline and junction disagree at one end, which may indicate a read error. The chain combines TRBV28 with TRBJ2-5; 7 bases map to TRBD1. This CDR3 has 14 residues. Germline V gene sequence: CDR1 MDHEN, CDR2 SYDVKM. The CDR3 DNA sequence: TGTGCCAGCATTTTAAAGGGGGCAGGGGAGACCCAGTACTTC. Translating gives CASILKGAGETQYF.

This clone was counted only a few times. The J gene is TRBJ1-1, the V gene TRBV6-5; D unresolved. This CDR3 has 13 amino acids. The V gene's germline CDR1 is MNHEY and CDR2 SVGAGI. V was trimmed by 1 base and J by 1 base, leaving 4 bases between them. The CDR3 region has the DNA TGTGCCAGCAGTTACTTGAGGAACACTGAAGCTTTCTTT. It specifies CASSYLRNTEAFF.

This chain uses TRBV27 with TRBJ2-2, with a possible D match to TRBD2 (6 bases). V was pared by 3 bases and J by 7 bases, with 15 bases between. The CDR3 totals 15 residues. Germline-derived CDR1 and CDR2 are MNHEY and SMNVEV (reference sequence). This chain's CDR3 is CASSFVMGGGGELFF. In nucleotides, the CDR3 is TGTGCCAGCAGTTTTGTCATGGGGGGAGGCGGGGAGCTGTTTTTT.

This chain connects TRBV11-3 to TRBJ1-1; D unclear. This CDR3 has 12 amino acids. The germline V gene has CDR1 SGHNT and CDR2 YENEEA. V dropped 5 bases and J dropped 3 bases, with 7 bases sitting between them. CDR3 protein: CASSQVDTEAFF. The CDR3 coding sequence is TGTGCCAGCAGCCAGGTGGACACTGAAGCTTTCTTT.

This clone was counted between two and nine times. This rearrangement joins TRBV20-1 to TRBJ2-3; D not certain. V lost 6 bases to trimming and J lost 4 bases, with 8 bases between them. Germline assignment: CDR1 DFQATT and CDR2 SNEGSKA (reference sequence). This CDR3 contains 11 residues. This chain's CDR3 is CSADPADTQYF. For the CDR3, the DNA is TGCAGTGCAGATCCGGCAGATACGCAGTATTTT.

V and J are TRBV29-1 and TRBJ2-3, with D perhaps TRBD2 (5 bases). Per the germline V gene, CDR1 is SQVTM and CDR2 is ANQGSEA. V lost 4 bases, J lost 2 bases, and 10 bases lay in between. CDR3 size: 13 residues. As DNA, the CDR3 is TGCAGCGTTGGGCGCGACTACACAGATACGCAGTATTTT. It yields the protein CSVGRDYTDTQYF.

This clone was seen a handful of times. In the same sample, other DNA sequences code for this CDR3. CDR3 sequence: CASSPREETQYF. The CDR3 coding sequence is TGTGCCAGCTCACCACGAGAGGAGACCCAGTACTTC. V usage is TRBV18 and J usage is TRBJ2-5, with D unresolved. The V and J ends lost 1 base and 5 bases respectively, with 5 bases between them. Germline assignment: CDR1 KGHSH and CDR2 LQKENI. CDR3 length equals 12 residues.

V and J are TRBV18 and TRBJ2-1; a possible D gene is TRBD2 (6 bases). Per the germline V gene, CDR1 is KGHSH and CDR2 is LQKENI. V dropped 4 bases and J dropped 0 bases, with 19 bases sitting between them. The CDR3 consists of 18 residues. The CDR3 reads CASSLTLTSLSSYNEQFF. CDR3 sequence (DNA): TGTGCCAGCTCACTTACCCTAACTAGCTTGAGCTCCTACAATGAGCAGTTCTTC.

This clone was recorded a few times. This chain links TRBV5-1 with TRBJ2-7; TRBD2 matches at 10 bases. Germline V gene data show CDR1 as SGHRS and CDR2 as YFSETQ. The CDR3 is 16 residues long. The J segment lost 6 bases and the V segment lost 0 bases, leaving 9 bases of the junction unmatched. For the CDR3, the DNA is TGCGCCAGCAGCTTGGAGTCTAGCGGGAGACTAGGCGAGCAGTACTTC. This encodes CASSLESSGRLGEQYF.

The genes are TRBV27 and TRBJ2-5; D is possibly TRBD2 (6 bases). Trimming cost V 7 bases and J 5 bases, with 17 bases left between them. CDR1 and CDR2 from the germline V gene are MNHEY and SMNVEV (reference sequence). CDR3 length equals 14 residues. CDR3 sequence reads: CASKVTGAAETQYF. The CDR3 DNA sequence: TGTGCCAGCAAGGTAACGGGAGCGGCGGAGACCCAGTACTTC.

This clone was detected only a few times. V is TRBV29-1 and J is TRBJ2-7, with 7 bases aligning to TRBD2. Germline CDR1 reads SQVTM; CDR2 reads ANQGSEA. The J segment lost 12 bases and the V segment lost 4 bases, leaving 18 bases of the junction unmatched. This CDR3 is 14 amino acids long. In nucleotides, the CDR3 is TGCAGCGTTGTCGTTGCGGGAGAAGGAAATTGGCTGTACTTC. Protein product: CSVVVAGEGNWLYF.

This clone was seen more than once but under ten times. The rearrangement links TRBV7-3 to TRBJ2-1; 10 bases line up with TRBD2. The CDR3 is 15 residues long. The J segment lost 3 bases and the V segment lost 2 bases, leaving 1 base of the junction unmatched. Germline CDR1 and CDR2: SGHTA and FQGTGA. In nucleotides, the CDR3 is TGTGCCAGCAGCTTAGGGACTAGCGACTACAATGAGCAGTTCTTC. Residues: CASSLGTSDYNEQFF.

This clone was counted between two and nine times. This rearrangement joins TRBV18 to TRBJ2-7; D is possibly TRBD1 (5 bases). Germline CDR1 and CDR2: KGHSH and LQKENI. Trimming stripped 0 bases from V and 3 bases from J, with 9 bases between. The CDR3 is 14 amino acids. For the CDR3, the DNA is TGTGCCAGCTCACCACCGTTTCAGGGCTACGAGCAGTACTTC. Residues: CASSPPFQGYEQYF.

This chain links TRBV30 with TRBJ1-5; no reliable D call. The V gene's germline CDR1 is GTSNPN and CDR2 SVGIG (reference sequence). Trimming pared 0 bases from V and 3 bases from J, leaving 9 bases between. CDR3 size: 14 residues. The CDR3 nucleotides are TGTGCCTGGAGTGTGAGACACACCAATCAGCCCCAGCATTTT. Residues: CAWSVRHTNQPQHF.

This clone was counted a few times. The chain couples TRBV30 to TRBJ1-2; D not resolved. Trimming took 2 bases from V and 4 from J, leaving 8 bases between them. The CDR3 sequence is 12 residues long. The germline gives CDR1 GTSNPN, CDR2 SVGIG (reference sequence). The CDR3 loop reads CAWSPPGYGYTF. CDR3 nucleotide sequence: TGTGCCTGGAGTCCCCCCGGCTATGGCTACACCTTC.

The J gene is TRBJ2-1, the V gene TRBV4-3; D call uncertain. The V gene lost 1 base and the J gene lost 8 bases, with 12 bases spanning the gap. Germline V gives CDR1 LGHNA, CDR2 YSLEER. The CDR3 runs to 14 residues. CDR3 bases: TGCGCCAGCAGCCAAGTCCCAGGCTGGGATGAGCAGTTCTTC. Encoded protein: CASSQVPGWDEQFF.

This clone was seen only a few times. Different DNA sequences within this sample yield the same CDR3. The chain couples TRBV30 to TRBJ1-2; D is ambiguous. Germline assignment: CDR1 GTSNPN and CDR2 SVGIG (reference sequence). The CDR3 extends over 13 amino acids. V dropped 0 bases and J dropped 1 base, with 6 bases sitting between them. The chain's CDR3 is CAWSVRGNYGYTF. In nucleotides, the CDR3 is TGTGCCTGGAGTGTACGGGGTAACTATGGCTACACCTTC.

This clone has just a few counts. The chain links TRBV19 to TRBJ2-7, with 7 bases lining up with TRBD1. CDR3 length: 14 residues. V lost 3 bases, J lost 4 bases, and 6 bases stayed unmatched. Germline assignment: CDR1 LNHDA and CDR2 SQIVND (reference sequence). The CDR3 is CASSINRGGYEQYF. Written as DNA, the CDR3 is TGTGCCAGTAGTATCAACAGGGGCGGTTACGAGCAGTACTTC.

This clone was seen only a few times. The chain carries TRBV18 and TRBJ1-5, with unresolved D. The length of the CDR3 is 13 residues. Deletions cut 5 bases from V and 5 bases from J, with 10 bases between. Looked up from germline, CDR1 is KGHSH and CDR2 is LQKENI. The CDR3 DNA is TGTGCCAGCTCATTTACTATCGATCAGCCCCAGCATTTT. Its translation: CASSFTIDQPQHF.